The 5 T cell receptor beta chains presented below share a single source sample, sequenced in a study of Ad26.COV2.S vaccination and SARS-CoV-2 variants. The table came from immunoSEQ multiplex PCR; TCRdb's copy has only in-frame clones and leaves some out. The table has about 460,000 clones, roughly nine tenths seen once. Treatment noted: 19 received Ad26.COV2.S at low or high dose, single or two shots; about five received placebo; per-sample allocation not given. Repertoires come from day 63 after the first vaccine or placebo injection. The source material was peripheral blood, sampled in a trial of Ad26.COV2.S vaccine versus placebo. These TCRs come from a person between 18 and 65 years old who received the Ad26.COV2.S COVID-19 vaccine or a placebo.

The rearrangement uses TRBV7-3 and TRBJ1-2; the D is unclear. In germline, CDR1 is SGHTA, CDR2 FQGTGA. The V gene lost 1 base and the J gene lost 8 bases, with 17 bases spanning the gap. The CDR3 runs 15 residues. The CDR3 region is CASSLMGGQEGGYTF. The CDR3 coding sequence is TGTGCCAGCAGCTTAATGGGCGGGCAGGAAGGCGGCTACACCTTC.

This sequence joins TRBV6-2 or TRBV6-3 and TRBJ1-3; TRBD1 matches at 7 bases. The CDR3 runs to 16 residues. Germline CDR1 and CDR2: MNHEY and SVGEGT. The junction had 11 bases not matched to a gene; V was cut back by 2 bases and J by 7 bases. The CDR3 sequence is CASSYSRGSSRNTIYF. In DNA form, the CDR3 reads TGTGCCAGCAGTTACAGCAGGGGGTCAAGCCGCAACACCATATATTTT.

The chain recombines TRBV5-1 with TRBJ2-7; possibly TRBD1 for D (6 bases). There are 15 residues in the CDR3. Germline assignment: CDR1 SGHRS and CDR2 YFSETQ. The ends were cut back, 4 bases at V and 2 bases at J, with 16 bases in the middle. CDR3 in amino acids: CASSPDRSFTYEQYF. CDR3 DNA sequence: TGCGCCAGCAGCCCAGACAGGTCGTTCACCTACGAGCAGTACTTC.

CDR3 sequence (DNA): TGTGCCAGCAGTTTCAACGAGAACACTGAAGCTTTCTTT. The encoded protein is CASSFNENTEAFF. The chain links TRBV27 to TRBJ1-1; D unclear. Germline V gene data show CDR1 as MNHEY and CDR2 as SMNVEV (reference sequence). There are 13 residues in the CDR3. V was trimmed by 3 bases and J by 1 base, leaving 6 bases between them.

This chain connects TRBV5-1 to TRBJ1-1; 7 nucleotides line up with TRBD1. The V segment lost 1 base and the J segment 1 base; nucleotides outside the gene matches: 1. The CDR3 spans 14 residues. Germline-derived CDR1 and CDR2 are SGHRS and YFSETQ. The CDR3 spells CASSLTGENTEAFF. The DNA of the CDR3 is TGCGCCAGCAGCTTGACAGGGGAGAACACTGAAGCTTTCTTT. Variable domain in full (rest from reference TRBV5-1 and TRBJ1-1): KAGVTQTPRYLIKTRGQQVTLSCSPISGHRSVSWYQQTPGQGLQFLFEYFSETQRNKGNFPGRFSGRQFSNSRSEMNVSTLELGDSALYLCASSLTGENTEAFFGQGTRLTVV.